This is a list of T cell receptor beta chains from one sample in a study of OX40 agonist ivuxolimab in advanced cancers. Measured with immunoSEQ multiplex PCR; TCRdb has only the in-frame clones, and not every one. The sample lists about 100,000 clones, around 90% occurring once. This specimen consisted of CD4+ or CD8+ T cells sorted from blood, obtained in a trial of the OX40 agonist ivuxolimab. The receptors were sampled from an adult with an advanced solid tumor such as melanoma, head and neck, liver or kidney cancer. CDR3s include the opening cysteine and the closing phenylalanine or tryptophan. Each record gives: V gene, clone size, J gene, D gene, CDR3 protein, CDR3 DNA. D genes are given only for firm matches. Where a row states a size, it is once, few, many or the class of an expanded clone; other rows omit it.

TRBV7-8	-	TRBJ2-5	-	CASSLGVVGETQYF	TGTGCCAGCAGCTTAGGGGTAGTAGGAGAGACCCAGTACTTC
TRBV15	-	TRBJ2-2	-	CATSRDLGDSTGELFF	TGTGCCACCAGCAGAGATTTGGGGGATTCCACCGGGGAGCTGTTTTTT
TRBV7-2	-	TRBJ1-3	-	CASSPETAGNTIYF	TGTGCCAGCAGCCCAGAGACAGCTGGAAACACCATATATTTT
TRBV28	-	TRBJ1-3	-	CASSLPGRASGNTIYF	TGTGCCAGCAGTTTACCGGGACGGGCCTCTGGAAACACCATATATTTT
TRBV18	-	TRBJ2-3	-	CASSPVQGSDTQYF	TGTGCCAGCTCACCGGTACAGGGTTCAGATACGCAGTATTTT
TRBV28	once	TRBJ1-2	TRBD1	CASSLDRVGYGYTF	TGTGCCAGCAGTTTAGACAGGGTAGGGTATGGCTACACCTTC
TRBV28	-	TRBJ2-4	TRBD1	CASSPRPGQGRGKNIQYF	TGTGCCAGCAGTCCGCGACCGGGACAGGGGCGCGGTAAAAACATTCAGTACTTC
TRBV19	few	TRBJ2-2	-	CASSRDSLFSGELFF	TGTGCCAGTAGTAGGGACTCCCTTTTCTCCGGGGAGCTGTTTTTT
TRBV2	-	TRBJ2-1	TRBD2	CASSESASGSLFF	TGTGCCAGCAGTGAATCAGCTAGCGGGAGTTTGTTCTTC
TRBV7-9	-	TRBJ2-1	TRBD2	CASSSRTSGAYNEQFF	TGTGCCAGCAGCTCCCGGACTAGCGGCGCCTACAATGAGCAGTTCTTC
TRBV5-1	-	TRBJ2-2	TRBD1	CASSWDRGTGELFF	TGCGCCAGCAGCTGGGACAGGGGGACCGGGGAGCTGTTTTTT
TRBV7-9	-	TRBJ2-7	-	CASSLNRAERRYEQYF	TGTGCCAGCAGCCTCAACCGAGCGGAACGGCGGTACGAGCAGTACTTC
TRBV9	-	TRBJ2-3	TRBD2	CASSEFGGRGTDTQYF	TGTGCCAGCAGCGAGTTTGGCGGGAGGGGCACAGATACGCAGTATTTT
TRBV4-3	-	TRBJ1-4	TRBD1	CASSQHWTGENEKLFF	TGCGCCAGCAGCCAGCATTGGACAGGGGAAAATGAAAAACTGTTTTTT
TRBV5-1	-	TRBJ2-7	-	CASSLGGHEQYF	TGCGCCAGCAGCTTGGGGGGCCACGAGCAGTACTTC
TRBV5-4	-	TRBJ2-5	-	CASSFPGSETQYF	TGTGCCAGCAGCTTCCCAGGAAGCGAGACCCAGTACTTC
TRBV29-1	-	TRBJ2-7	-	CSVEDLGVEGYYEQYF	TGCAGCGTTGAAGATCTCGGGGTTGAGGGGTATTACGAGCAGTACTTC
TRBV19	-	TRBJ2-1	TRBD2	CASSLGTSFLNEQFF	TGTGCCAGTAGCCTCGGGACTAGTTTTTTGAATGAGCAGTTCTTC
TRBV18	-	TRBJ1-3	-	CASSPSLGSGNTIYF	TGTGCCAGCTCGCCCTCGCTCGGCTCTGGAAACACCATATATTTT
TRBV28	-	TRBJ2-5	-	CATRGRGGETQYF	TGTGCCACCCGCGGACGGGGTGGGGAGACCCAGTACTTC
TRBV7-2	few	TRBJ1-2	-	CASSQGPNYGYTF	TGTGCCAGCAGTCAGGGGCCTAACTATGGCTACACCTTC
TRBV5-1	-	TRBJ1-2	-	CASSLATNYGYTF	TGCGCCAGCAGCTTGGCGACTAACTATGGCTACACCTTC
TRBV6-5	-	TRBJ1-5	-	CASSSAGNQPQHF	TGTGCCAGCAGTTCAGCGGGCAATCAGCCCCAGCATTTT
TRBV5-1	-	TRBJ1-2	-	CASSLDSLYGYTF	TGCGCCAGCAGCCTGGACAGCCTTTATGGCTACACCTTC
TRBV27	-	TRBJ2-1	TRBD2	CASSQTSGRPLKQFF	TGTGCCAGCAGTCAGACTAGCGGGAGGCCCCTTAAGCAGTTCTTC
TRBV7-6	-	TRBJ2-5	-	CASSGTVKETQYF	TGTGCCAGCAGCGGGACGGTTAAAGAGACCCAGTACTTC
TRBV6-5	-	TRBJ1-3	-	CASSYSKTFSGNTIYF	TGTGCCAGCAGTTACTCGAAGACATTCTCTGGAAACACCATATATTTT
TRBV28	-	TRBJ1-4	-	CASSFWAAGGEKLFF	TGTGCCAGCAGTTTCTGGGCAGCGGGGGGAGAAAAACTGTTTTTT
TRBV6-5	-	TRBJ2-3	TRBD1	CASRRTGRADTQYF	TGTGCCAGCAGACGGACAGGGCGGGCAGATACGCAGTATTTT
TRBV28	-	TRBJ1-2	-	CASSLGHNYGYTF	TGTGCCAGCAGTCTCGGACACAACTATGGCTACACCTTC
TRBV5-8	-	TRBJ2-1	-	CASSLFRVEVGQFF	TGTGCCAGCAGCTTGTTCCGGGTGGAAGTAGGGCAGTTCTTC
TRBV27	-	TRBJ2-1	TRBD2	CASSPGTGTSGRVYEQFF	TGTGCCAGCAGTCCAGGGACAGGGACTAGCGGGAGGGTATATGAGCAGTTCTTC
TRBV4-3	-	TRBJ1-2	-	CASSPYSLWGNYGYTF	TGCGCCAGCAGCCCCTATTCCCTGTGGGGTAACTATGGCTACACCTTC
TRBV7-9	-	TRBJ1-5	TRBD1	CASSSQGGQPQHF	TGTGCCAGCAGCTCCCAGGGGGGCCAGCCCCAGCATTTT
TRBV19	-	TRBJ1-2	-	CASSISGGGYYGYTF	TGTGCCAGTAGTATCTCTGGGGGAGGTTACTATGGCTACACCTTC
TRBV4-1	-	TRBJ2-1	-	CASSQENGGLFF	TGCGCCAGCAGCCAAGAAAACGGTGGGCTGTTCTTC
TRBV15	-	TRBJ2-5	TRBD1	CATSREPLRGRGSQYF	TGTGCCACCAGCAGAGAACCGTTGAGGGGGCGAGGGTCCCAGTACTTC